This passage covers 29 T cell receptor beta chains from one sample sequenced in a study of control samples from healthy donors and cancer patients. Clones were read by immunoSEQ multiplex PCR, and TCRdb kept only the in-frame ones, dropping some. Seen here are around 200,000 clones, roughly 91% observed once, and the top ten hold about 1.4%. The sequenced sample consisted of blood. The receptor set was obtained from a woman aged 30 to 39 in good health.

The J gene is TRBJ1-5, the V gene TRBV6-5, with 9 bases that match TRBD1. Germline V CDR1 and CDR2: MNHEY, SVGAGI. V dropped 5 bases and J dropped 7; count of bases not matched to a gene: 9. This CDR3 is built from 15 residues. The CDR3: CASSRQGEKEQPQHF. The CDR3 DNA is TGTGCCAGCAGTCGACAGGGGGAGAAAGAACAGCCCCAGCATTTT.

This clone was counted once. The chain uses TRBV4-1 and TRBJ2-1; 7 nucleotides match TRBD2. CDR3 length: 16 amino acids. CDR1 is MGHRA, CDR2 YSYEKL, per germline. Germline trimming cut 0 bases from V and 5 bases from J; bases unmatched to any gene: 7. Written as DNA, the CDR3 is TGCGCCAGCAGCCAAGATCGGGACTATAACAACAATGAGCAGTTCTTC. It translates to CASSQDRDYNNNEQFF.

V and J are TRBV5-6 and TRBJ2-3, with D unclear. Trimming left V 0 bases short and J 3 bases short, with 8 bases between. Germline V gene sequence: CDR1 SGHDT, CDR2 YYEEEE. The CDR3 consists of 14 residues. The DNA of the CDR3 is TGTGCCAGCAGCTTGGGCTCCGGTACAGATACGCAGTATTTT. Translating gives CASSLGSGTDTQYF.

The chain joins TRBV11-2 to TRBJ1-3; TRBD1 might be the D (6 bases). From germline, CDR1 is SGHAT and CDR2 FQNNGV. The CDR3 is 16 residues long. V dropped 1 base and J dropped 0 bases, with 10 bases sitting between them. CDR3: CASSLGQVLSGNTIYF. For the CDR3, the DNA is TGTGCCAGCAGCTTAGGACAGGTCCTCTCTGGAAACACCATATATTTT.

The chain is built from TRBV6-5 and TRBJ2-1; 12 nucleotides match TRBD2. The germline V gene encodes CDR1 MNHEY and CDR2 SVGAGI. The junction had 6 bases not matched to a gene; V was cut back by 7 bases and J by 5 bases. There are 15 residues in the CDR3. The CDR3 coding sequence is TGTGCCAGCAATCCACGGACTAGCGGGGACAATGAGCAGTTCTTC. It is translated as CASNPRTSGDNEQFF.

The rearrangement joins TRBV6-5 to TRBJ2-7, with 10 bases identical to TRBD2. This CDR3 is built from 15 residues. V was clipped by 4 bases and J by 3 bases; unmatched bases: 6. CDR1 is MNHEY and CDR2 is SVGAGI in the germline V gene. CDR3 amino acids: CASSFQTSGYYEQYF. The CDR3 region has the DNA TGTGCCAGCAGTTTCCAGACTAGCGGGTACTACGAGCAGTACTTC.

The chain employs TRBV3-1 (or the pseudogene TRBV3-2) and TRBJ2-7; 9 nucleotides agree with TRBD2. The CDR3 is 13 amino acids. Germline lookup yields CDR1 LGHDT and CDR2 YNNKEL (reference sequence). With 5 bases clipped from V and 4 bases from J, the junction kept 3 bases outside the gene matches. The CDR3 protein is CASSSTSGYEQYF. Here the CDR3 DNA reads TGTGCCAGCAGCTCGACTAGCGGTTACGAGCAGTACTTC.

This clone turned up a few times. The chain employs TRBV6-2 or TRBV6-3 and TRBJ1-5; D gene uncertain. CDR1 MNHEY and CDR2 SVGEGT come from the germline V gene. The V gene lost 0 bases and the J gene lost 2 bases, with 8 bases spanning the gap. The CDR3 is 15 residues long. The CDR3 here is CASSYSDAGNQPQHF. CDR3 coding DNA: TGTGCCAGCAGTTACTCTGACGCCGGCAATCAGCCCCAGCATTTT.

The chain employs TRBV27 and TRBJ2-5; D unresolved. V was shortened by 3 bases and J by 4 bases, with 9 bases between the two germline ends. Germline V CDR1 and CDR2: MNHEY, SMNVEV (reference sequence). This CDR3 comprises 13 residues. The CDR3 coding sequence is TGTGCCAGCAGTTTTTATACGGGAGAGACCCAGTACTTC. As protein: CASSFYTGETQYF.

This chain links TRBV4-3 with TRBJ1-6; 7 bases map to TRBD1. V dropped 4 bases and J dropped 8; count of bases not matched to a gene: 5. From germline, CDR1 is LGHNA and CDR2 YSLEER. This CDR3 region has 14 residues. The CDR3 spells CASSPRTGDSPLHF. The CDR3 nucleotides are TGCGCCAGCAGCCCCAGAACAGGGGATTCACCCCTCCACTTT.

V is TRBV19 and J is TRBJ2-2; TRBD2 is a possible D gene (5 bases). CDR1 is LNHDA and CDR2 is SQIVND in the germline V gene (reference sequence). Deletions cut 5 bases from V and 2 bases from J, with 9 bases between. This CDR3 contains 14 residues. The CDR3 is CASSLSANTGELFF. The CDR3 DNA is TGTGCCAGTAGTCTTAGCGCTAACACCGGGGAGCTGTTTTTT.

This clone was seen once. The gene calls are TRBV29-1 and TRBJ1-1, with TRBD1 identical over 9 bases. V shed 6 bases and J 1 base; nucleotides not matched to a gene: 3. CDR3 length: 13 amino acids. The germline gives CDR1 SQVTM, CDR2 ANQGSEA. The CDR3 coding sequence is TGCAGCGTGGGACAGGGACCGAACACTGAAGCTTTCTTT. Translating it yields CSVGQGPNTEAFF. Filled out from reference TRBV29-1 and TRBJ1-1, the complete variable domain reads SAVISQKPSRDICQRGTSLTIQCQVDSQVTMMFWYRQQPGQSLTLIATANQGSEATYESGFVIDKFPISRPNLTFSTLTVSNMSPEDSSIYLCSVGQGPNTEAFFGQGTRLTVV.

This sequence joins TRBV3-1 (or the pseudogene TRBV3-2) and TRBJ1-6; D is undetermined. The germline gives CDR1 LGHDT, CDR2 YNNKEL (reference sequence). V shed 1 base and J shed 6 bases, with 7 bases lying between them. There are 14 residues in the CDR3. The CDR3 spells CASSQGVTNSPLHF. The CDR3 DNA is TGTGCCAGCAGCCAAGGTGTTACTAATTCACCCCTCCACTTT.

On this clone itself: At one of its ends the junction is not consistent with the germline gene, which may arise from a read error. This CDR3 is also generated by other DNA sequences in the sample. The V call is TRBV19, the J call TRBJ1-5, with no clear D. The CDR3 has 12 residues. The germline CDR1 and CDR2 sequences are LNHDA and SQIVND (reference sequence). Here the CDR3 reads CASSISNQPQHF. CDR3 coding DNA: TGTGCCAGTAGTATATCAAATCAGCCTCAGCATTTT. The full variable domain, in which reference TRBV19 and TRBJ1-5 provide the parts outside the CDR3, is DGGITQSPKYLFRKEGQNVTLSCEQNLNHDAMYWYRQDPGQGLRLIYYSQIVNDFQKGDIAEGYSVSREKKESFPLTVTSAQKNPTAFYLCASSISNQPQHFGDGTRLSIL.

The chain carries TRBV6-5 and TRBJ2-5, with 8 nucleotides matching TRBD2. The CDR3 runs to 14 residues. Germline V gene lookup returns CDR1 MNHEY and CDR2 SVGAGI. With 6 bases clipped from V and 1 base from J, the junction kept 4 bases outside the gene matches. The CDR3 nucleotides are TGTGCCAGCAGGGGACTAGGGGGCCAAGAGACCCAGTACTTC. It encodes CASRGLGGQETQYF.

The chain uses TRBV27 and TRBJ2-4, with D possibly being TRBD1 (6 bases). The ends were cut back, 5 bases at V and 0 bases at J, with 11 bases in the middle. Germline V lookup: CDR1 MNHEY, CDR2 SMNVEV (reference sequence). This CDR3 is built from 15 residues. As DNA, the CDR3 is TGTGCCAGCAGTAACCCGACAGGAGCCAAAAACATTCAGTACTTC. It is translated as CASSNPTGAKNIQYF.

This clone occurred a few times. The chain carries TRBV5-6 and TRBJ2-7; TRBD1 aligns across 7 bases. The CDR3 length is 12 residues. V was pared by 4 bases and J by 3 bases, with 1 base of the junction left unmatched. Germline V gene sequence: CDR1 SGHDT, CDR2 YYEEEE. CDR3 in DNA: TGTGCCAGCAGCCGGGACAGCTACGAGCAGTACTTC. Translation gives CASSRDSYEQYF.

Of note for this clone: Other DNA sequences in this sample translate to the same CDR3. V and J are TRBV27 and TRBJ2-1; 8 bases align to TRBD2. The length of the CDR3 is 16 residues. Germline V lookup: CDR1 MNHEY, CDR2 SMNVEV (reference sequence). V trimming: 3 bases; J trimming: 8 bases; junction bases outside the gene matches: 12. The chain's CDR3 is CASSLYGRALVDEQFF. The CDR3 DNA reads as TGTGCCAGCAGTTTGTACGGGAGGGCCCTAGTAGATGAGCAGTTCTTC.

The rearrangement links TRBV6-6 to TRBJ2-5; tentatively, D is TRBD1 (8 bases). This CDR3 comprises 14 residues. The V gene lost 5 bases and the J gene lost 5 bases, with 15 bases spanning the gap. The V gene's germline CDR1 is MNHNY and CDR2 SVGAGI (reference sequence). CDR3 DNA: TGTGCCAGCAGTCAGGGGGCGGGGGCGGAGACCCAGTACTTC. It specifies CASSQGAGAETQYF.

The chain is built from TRBV27 and TRBJ2-1; either TRBD1 or TRBD2 may fit D (5 bases each). Between the trimmed V and J ends, which lost 4 bases and 4 bases, there was a span of 14 bases. The CDR3 totals 15 residues. CDR1 is MNHEY and CDR2 is SMNVEV in the germline V gene (reference sequence). The CDR3 nucleotides read TGTGCCAGCAGTTCGGGGACCGAGGGATACAATGAGCAGTTCTTC. This codes for CASSSGTEGYNEQFF.

J is TRBJ2-1 and V is TRBV18, with 7 bases matching TRBD1. The CDR3 covers 13 residues. CDR1 and CDR2 (germline): KGHSH, LQKENI. The junction had 2 bases not matched to a gene; V was cut back by 4 bases and J by 5 bases. CDR3 sequence (DNA): TGTGCCAGCTCACTACAGGGGAACAATGAGCAGTTCTTC. Amino acids: CASSLQGNNEQFF.

V and J are TRBV19 and TRBJ1-1; possible D gene TRBD1, 6 bases. This CDR3 spans 16 amino acids. With 3 bases removed from V and 0 bases from J, the gap between germline ends came to 14 bases. The germline gives CDR1 LNHDA, CDR2 SQIVND (reference sequence). CDR3: CASSIGGGRVNTEAFF. CDR3 nucleotides: TGTGCCAGTAGTATCGGCGGGGGCAGGGTGAACACTGAAGCTTTCTTT.

J is TRBJ2-3 and V is TRBV2; D unclear. Germline assignment: CDR1 SNHLY and CDR2 FYNNEI. The CDR3 loop spans 15 amino acids. V was cut by 3 bases and J by 0 bases, with 10 bases left in between. The CDR3 nucleotides read TGTGCCAGCAGTGAGTACCAAACAAGCACAGATACGCAGTATTTT. This codes for CASSEYQTSTDTQYF.

Turning to this clone: Different DNA sequences within this sample yield the same CDR3. The rearrangement uses TRBV6-5 and TRBJ2-7; D may be TRBD1 (6 bases). In germline, CDR1 is MNHEY, CDR2 SVGAGI. The length of the CDR3 is 14 residues. Trimming stripped 2 bases from V and 0 bases from J, with 8 bases between. The CDR3 DNA reads TGTGCCAGCAGTTACGGGACAAGCTCCTACGAGCAGTACTTC. Protein: CASSYGTSSYEQYF.

The genes are TRBV5-1 and TRBJ1-1; tentatively, D is TRBD1 (6 bases). Germline assignment: CDR1 SGHRS and CDR2 YFSETQ. The CDR3 has 14 residues. The germline V and J ends were trimmed by 6 bases and 1 base, with 13 bases remaining between them. This chain's CDR3 is CASTSDRRNTEAFF. The CDR3 region has the DNA TGCGCCAGCACAAGCGACAGGCGGAACACTGAAGCTTTCTTT.

The chain couples TRBV5-1 to TRBJ2-3, with D uncertain. Germline assignment: CDR1 SGHRS and CDR2 YFSETQ. Trimming cost V 5 bases and J 2 bases, with 6 bases left between them. This CDR3 has 12 residues. CDR3 amino acids: CASRGYTDTQYF. The CDR3 DNA is TGCGCCAGCAGGGGATACACAGATACGCAGTATTTT.

This clone was seen only a few times. The rearrangement links TRBV18 to TRBJ2-2, with D unclear. Trimming shortened V by 1 base and J by 5 bases, and 5 bases separated the two germline ends. The germline gives CDR1 KGHSH, CDR2 LQKENI. The CDR3 has 13 residues. The CDR3 region has the DNA TGTGCCAGCTCACCACTAGTTACCGGGGAGCTGTTTTTT. Amino acid sequence: CASSPLVTGELFF.

The CDR3 DNA reads as TGTGCCAGCAGCCCCCGACAGGGGGTAGGGACTGAAGCTTTCTTT. This codes for CASSPRQGVGTEAFF. The chain is built from TRBV7-9 and TRBJ1-1; 9 bases map to TRBD1. The ends lost 5 bases at V and 5 bases at J; junction bases unmatched: 9. Germline V gene sequence: CDR1 SEHNR, CDR2 FQNEAQ (reference sequence). This CDR3 comprises 15 residues.

This clone has a handful of counts. Here the CDR3 reads CASSLDRSYEQYF. Here the CDR3 DNA reads TGTGCCAGCAGTCTGGACAGGTCCTACGAGCAGTACTTC. The rearrangement links TRBV12-3 or TRBV12-4 to TRBJ2-7; 7 bases fit TRBD1. The CDR3 spans 13 residues. V shed 5 bases and J 1 base; nucleotides not matched to a gene: 2.